Following are 21 T cell receptor beta chains from one sample sequenced in a study of blood T cell repertoires in COVID-19. TCRdb's table, derived via immunoSEQ multiplex PCR, lists solely in-frame clones and lacks some. Of 200,000 or so clones listed, 90% to 95% were seen once; the top ten hold over 0.75%. Sample: peripheral blood. The receptor set was obtained from a man aged 55-75 years with COVID-19, enrolled during active disease.

V and J are TRBV6-5 and TRBJ1-2, with D perhaps TRBD1 (6 bases). V shed 7 bases and J shed 1 base, with 16 bases lying between them. There are 15 residues in the CDR3. Per germline, CDR1 MNHEY and CDR2 SVGAGI. The CDR3 here is CASTPGGGRNYGYTF. The CDR3 region has the DNA TGTGCCAGCACCCCCGGGGGGGGGCGTAACTATGGCTACACCTTC.

For this clone: Distinct nucleotide sequences in the sample also encode this CDR3. J is TRBJ1-1 and V is TRBV6-5; a weak D match, TRBD1 (6 bases). This CDR3 region has 14 residues. With 1 base removed from V and 1 base from J, the gap between germline ends came to 7 bases. Germline V CDR1 and CDR2: MNHEY, SVGAGI. The CDR3 loop reads CASSYLTGNTEAFF. The CDR3 bases are TGTGCCAGCAGTTACTTGACAGGGAACACTGAAGCTTTCTTT.

The V and J genes are TRBV5-1 and TRBJ2-7, with 16 bases lining up with TRBD2. Germline V CDR1 and CDR2: SGHRS, YFSETQ. This CDR3 is 15 amino acids long. Trimming took 4 bases from V and 6 from J; bases not matched to a gene: 4. In DNA, the CDR3 is TGCGCCAGCAGCGAGGGACTAGCGGGGGGGCCCGAGCAGTACTTC. Protein: CASSEGLAGGPEQYF.

CDR3 sequence (DNA): TGTGCCAGCAGCTCCCGGACAGGGGAAAACATTCAGTACTTC. Protein product: CASSSRTGENIQYF. The chain is built from TRBV7-2 and TRBJ2-4; 9 bases align to TRBD1. The germline V gene encodes CDR1 SGHTA and CDR2 FQGNSA. The J segment lost 5 bases and the V segment lost 4 bases, leaving 3 bases of the junction unmatched. The CDR3 covers 14 residues.

The rearrangement joins TRBV7-9 to TRBJ1-3; 10 nucleotides agree with TRBD1. CDR1 and CDR2 from the germline V gene are SEHNR and FQNEAQ (reference sequence). The CDR3 extends over 14 amino acids. V dropped 9 bases and J dropped 1; count of bases not matched to a gene: 3. DNA of the CDR3: TGTGCCAGTGGGACAGGGGTTTCTGGAAACACCATATATTTT. Residues: CASGTGVSGNTIYF. The complete variable domain, with remaining parts taken from reference TRBV7-9 and TRBJ1-3, reads DTGVSQNPRHKITKRGQNVTFRCDPISEHNRLYWYRQTLGQGPEFLTYFQNEAQLEKSRLLSDRFSAERPKGSFSTLEIQRTEQGDSAMYLCASGTGVSGNTIYFGEGSWLTVV.

This rearrangement joins TRBV2 to TRBJ2-5, with 8 bases identical to TRBD1. Germline assignment: CDR1 SNHLY and CDR2 FYNNEI. The V gene end was trimmed by 5 bases and the J gene end by 2 bases; junction bases not matched to a gene: 7. The CDR3 loop spans 15 amino acids. CDR3 region: CASSLHYRGQETQYF. In nucleotides, the CDR3 is TGTGCCAGCAGTCTCCACTACAGGGGGCAAGAGACCCAGTACTTC. Full variable domain (remainder filled in from reference TRBV2 and TRBJ2-5): EPEVTQTPSHQVTQMGQEVILRCVPISNHLYFYWYRQILGQKVEFLVSFYNNEISEKSEIFDDQFSVERPDGSNFTLKIRSTKLEDSAMYFCASSLHYRGQETQYFGPGTRLLVL.

The V and J genes are TRBV6-6 and TRBJ2-1, with 9 bases aligning to TRBD2. This CDR3 region has 15 residues. Germline loops: CDR1 MNHNY, CDR2 SVGAGI (reference sequence). Germline trimming cut 6 bases from V and 3 bases from J; bases unmatched to any gene: 6. The CDR3 DNA follows: TGTGCCAGCAGGCCCGGGACTAGCCGCTACAATGAGCAGTTCTTC. Protein: CASRPGTSRYNEQFF.

This clone was counted once. This sequence joins TRBV7-9 and TRBJ2-7, with D possibly being TRBD1 (6 bases). This CDR3 contains 12 residues. V lost 4 bases to trimming and J lost 5 bases, with 9 bases between them. Germline assignment: CDR1 SEHNR and CDR2 FQNEAQ (reference sequence). In nucleotides, the CDR3 is TGTGCCAGCAGCTCGGCAGGGGACGAGCAGTACTTC. This translates into CASSSAGDEQYF.

The chain carries TRBV18 and TRBJ2-3, with TRBD2 identical over 9 bases. This CDR3 region has 17 residues. Germline V gene sequence: CDR1 KGHSH, CDR2 LQKENI. Trimming at V came to 0 bases and at J to 5 bases, leaving 9 bases not matched to a gene. For the CDR3, the DNA is TGTGCCAGCTCACCACCGAGAAGCGGGAGGACCGGAGATACGCAGTATTTT. Translating gives CASSPPRSGRTGDTQYF.

J is TRBJ2-2 and V is TRBV5-1, with D tentatively TRBD1 (6 bases). CDR1 and CDR2 (germline): SGHRS, YFSETQ. CDR3 length: 18 residues. Trimming cost V 3 bases and J 2 bases, with 20 bases left between them. This CDR3 reads CASSSGVAMDRNTGELFF. The CDR3 nucleotides are TGCGCCAGCAGCTCGGGTGTAGCGATGGACAGAAACACCGGGGAGCTGTTTTTT.

The J gene is TRBJ1-6, the V gene TRBV4-2, with TRBD1 matching over 7 bases. V lost 1 base and J lost 7; bases outside the gene matches: 7. The CDR3 covers 16 residues. Germline assignment: CDR1 LGHNA and CDR2 YNFKEQ. CDR3 region: CASSQVVGQQNSPLHF. The CDR3 DNA follows: TGTGCCAGCAGCCAAGTGGTGGGACAGCAAAATTCACCCCTCCACTTT.

The chain's CDR3 is CASSYSSRPGGPGAGYTF. The CDR3 coding sequence is TGTGCCAGCAGTTACTCGAGTCGCCCAGGGGGGCCTGGGGCTGGCTACACCTTC. The rearrangement uses TRBV6-2 or TRBV6-3 and TRBJ1-2; TRBD1 matches at 7 bases. The germline V gene encodes CDR1 MNHEY and CDR2 SVGEGT. CDR3 length: 18 residues. Trimming took 0 bases from V and 7 from J; bases not matched to a gene: 17.

The chain has TRBV21-1 and TRBJ1-2; TRBD1 is taken as the D call from the table, unchecked against the DNA. TRBV21-1 is annotated as a pseudogene. CDR3 size: 18 residues. CDR3 coding DNA: TGTGCCAGCAGTTTATCACGCGCCGGGACAGGATGCAACTATGGCTACACCTTC. This gives the protein CASSLSRAGTGCNYGYTF.

The rearrangement joins TRBV30 to TRBJ2-1; D ambiguous. V lost 2 bases to trimming and J lost 7 bases, with 12 bases between them. The CDR3 loop spans 13 amino acids. Germline CDR1 reads GTSNPN; CDR2 reads SVGIG (reference sequence). The CDR3: CAWSRVSRNEQFF. The CDR3 DNA sequence: TGTGCCTGGAGTCGAGTGTCAAGAAATGAGCAGTTCTTC. Drawing the rest from reference TRBV30 and TRBJ2-1, the complete variable domain is SQTIHQWPATLVQPVGSPLSLECTVEGTSNPNLYWYRQAAGRGLQLLFYSVGIGQISSEVPQNLSASRPQDRQFILSSKKLLLSDSGFYLCAWSRVSRNEQFFGPGTRLTVL.

The V and J genes are TRBV4-1 and TRBJ2-3; D remains unclear. Germline CDR1 MGHRA, CDR2 YSYEKL. This CDR3 contains 13 residues. V lost 5 bases and J lost 2, with 8 bases in between. The CDR3 DNA sequence: TGCGCCAGCAGCGGGCTCCACACAGATACGCAGTATTTT. Residues: CASSGLHTDTQYF.

The chain carries TRBV19 and TRBJ2-1, with D possibly TRBD2 on 6 matching bases. CDR1 LNHDA and CDR2 SQIVND come from the germline V gene (reference sequence). The V and J ends lost 7 bases and 7 bases respectively, with 23 bases between them. The CDR3 is made up of 16 amino acids. CDR3 in amino acids: CASIPSYAGTMNEQFF. The CDR3 coding sequence is TGTGCCAGTATCCCATCCTACGCGGGGACGATGAATGAGCAGTTCTTC.

This rearrangement joins TRBV30 to TRBJ1-1; no definite D call. The germline gives CDR1 GTSNPN, CDR2 SVGIG (reference sequence). The CDR3 is 14 residues long. V shed 1 base and J shed 6 bases, with 15 bases lying between them. This chain's CDR3 is CAWSEPFRGPEAFF. In DNA, the CDR3 is TGTGCCTGGAGTGAACCTTTCCGGGGTCCTGAAGCTTTCTTT.

On this clone: A junction end diverges from the germline sequence, so it may reflect a read error. This rearrangement joins TRBV7-7 to TRBJ2-7, with a weak D call TRBD1 (6 bases). Germline V CDR1 and CDR2: SSHAT, FNYEAQ (reference sequence). This CDR3 region has 14 residues. The CDR3 here is CASSVTGTSGEQYF. The CDR3 nucleotides are TGTGCTAGCAGCGTAACAGGGACCTCTGGCGAGCAGTACTTC. The whole variable domain, filled in from reference TRBV7-7 and TRBJ2-7, reads GAGVSQSPRYKVTKRGQDVTLRCDPISSHATLYWYQQALGQGPEFLTYFNYEAQPDKSGLPSDRFSAERPEGSISTLTIQRTEQRDSAMYRCASSVTGTSGEQYFGPGTRLTVT.

The rearrangement joins TRBV6-8 to TRBJ1-5, with a tentative D call TRBD1 (5 bases). V lost 3 bases and J 0 bases, leaving 15 bases between the germline ends. Looked up from germline, CDR1 is MNHGY and CDR2 is SAAAGT. CDR3 size: 17 residues. CDR3 protein: CASSYGGTTLSNQPQHF. For the CDR3, the DNA is TGTGCCAGCAGTTATGGGGGGACGACTCTTAGCAATCAGCCCCAGCATTTT.

This chain connects TRBV6-6 to TRBJ1-1, with no clear D. V dropped 8 bases and J dropped 4 bases, with 11 bases sitting between them. The CDR3 spans 12 residues. CDR1 and CDR2 (germline): MNHNY, SVGAGI (reference sequence). The CDR3 protein is CASGEFGTEAFF. In DNA, the CDR3 is TGTGCCAGCGGGGAGTTTGGCACTGAAGCTTTCTTT.

The chain uses TRBV30 and TRBJ2-7; D is perhaps TRBD1 (6 bases). Trimming cost V 2 bases and J 2 bases, with 19 bases left between them. Germline V gene lookup returns CDR1 GTSNPN and CDR2 SVGIG (reference sequence). This CDR3 is built from 16 residues. The CDR3 nucleotides are TGTGCCTGGAGTCTGGATCGGGCAGGGGCGGCCTACGAGCAGTACTTC. Amino acid sequence: CAWSLDRAGAAYEQYF.